The rows below give T cell receptor beta chains drawn from one sample of a study of STAT3 mutations in large granular lymphocyte leukemia. Here immunoSEQ multiplex PCR was the method, and the copy in TCRdb shows in-frame clones only, minus some. The data contain roughly 29,000 clones, about 80% of them singletons. The sequenced material came from peripheral blood mononuclear cells. These receptors were obtained from a woman aged 45-60 years with T-cell large granular lymphocyte leukemia. Some clones in this sample may be carry-over from other donors' samples. The CDR3 runs from the conserved cysteine through the conserved F or W. Each record gives: clone size, CDR3 length, J gene, V gene, D gene, CDR3 protein, CDR3 DNA. D genes are given only for firm matches. Where a row states a size, it is once, few, many or the class of an expanded clone; other rows omit it.

NA | 13 | TRBJ2-7 | TRBV10-3 | NA | CAISETGPYEQYF | TGTGCCATCAGTGAGACAGGTCCCTACGAGCAGTACTTC
once | 15 | TRBJ2-1 | TRBV11-1 | NA | CASSLGDSPYNEQFF | TGTGCCAGCAGCTTGGGGGACTCTCCCTACAATGAGCAGTTCTTC
NA | 18 | TRBJ1-5 | TRBV28 | TRBD1 | CASSPRRGQGAFNQPQHF | TGTGCCAGCAGCCCCCGGCGGGGACAGGGGGCCTTCAATCAGCCCCAGCATTTT
NA | 16 | TRBJ1-2 | TRBV5-4 | TRBD1 | CASSGGDSSSPYGYTF | TGTGCCAGCAGCGGGGGGGACAGTAGCTCCCCTTATGGCTACACCTTC
NA | 12 | TRBJ2-7 | TRBV28 | NA | CATRGGSDEQYF | TGTGCCACCCGGGGCGGGTCGGACGAGCAGTACTTC
NA | 16 | TRBJ1-4 | TRBV15 | NA | CATSRGSWGSNEKLFF | TGTGCCACCAGCAGAGGGAGTTGGGGGTCTAATGAAAAACTGTTTTTT
NA | 18 | TRBJ1-2 | TRBV27 | NA | CASSPLRGNRRIGLGYTF | TGTGCCAGCAGTCCCCTGAGGGGGAATCGTCGAATCGGTCTTGGCTACACCTTC
NA | 15 | TRBJ1-4 | TRBV18 | NA | CASSPGGTTNEKLFF | TGTGCCAGCTCACCAGGGGGGACAACTAATGAAAAACTGTTTTTT
NA | 15 | TRBJ2-7 | TRBV5-1 | TRBD2 | CASSFWGGRGSEQYF | TGCGCCAGCAGCTTCTGGGGCGGGAGAGGTAGCGAGCAGTACTTC
NA | 14 | TRBJ1-1 | TRBV7-9 | NA | CASSVTGLNTEAFF | TGTGCCAGCAGCGTCACAGGGTTGAACACTGAAGCTTTCTTT
NA | 15 | TRBJ2-7 | TRBV7-2 | TRBD1 | CASSPRDRSSYEQYF | TGTGCCAGCAGCCCGCGGGACAGGAGCTCCTACGAGCAGTACTTC
NA | 12 | TRBJ2-7 | TRBV28 | TRBD1 | CASSDRGREQYF | TGTGCCAGCAGCGACAGGGGACGCGAGCAGTACTTC
NA | 15 | TRBJ2-2 | TRBV7-9 | NA | CASSLISANTGELFF | TGTGCCAGCAGCTTAATTTCGGCGAACACCGGGGAGCTGTTTTTT
NA | 13 | TRBJ1-2 | TRBV2 | NA | CASSDREDYGYTF | TGTGCCAGCAGTGACAGGGAAGACTATGGCTACACCTTC
NA | 16 | TRBJ2-2 | TRBV7-3 | TRBD2 | CASSPTGTINTGELFF | TGTGCCAGCAGCCCAACCGGGACTATCAACACCGGGGAGCTGTTTTTT
few | 16 | TRBJ2-2 | TRBV18 | TRBD2 | CASSGLAITNTGELFF | TGTGCCAGCTCGGGACTAGCAATAACGAACACCGGGGAGCTGTTTTTT
NA | 15 | TRBJ2-1 | TRBV18 | TRBD1 | CASSPLGTGGNEQFF | TGTGCCAGCTCACCACTAGGGACAGGGGGCAATGAGCAGTTCTTC
NA | 13 | TRBJ2-1 | TRBV2 | TRBD2 | CASLRGDRNEQFF | TGTGCCAGCCTCCGGGGGGATAGGAATGAGCAGTTCTTC
NA | 17 | TRBJ2-3 | TRBV19 | NA | CASSLRRVIEGVGTQYF | TGTGCCAGTAGTCTGAGGCGGGTCATCGAAGGGGTCGGTACGCAGTATTTT
NA | 16 | TRBJ2-7 | TRBV5-4 | NA | CASSLGAGKLLGEQYF | TGTGCCAGCAGCTTAGGTGCAGGCAAACTTTTGGGCGAGCAGTACTTC
NA | 15 | TRBJ2-7 | TRBV23-1 | TRBD1 | CASSQSGTVSYEQYF | TGCGCCAGCAGTCAATCGGGGACAGTTTCCTACGAGCAGTACTTC
once | 18 | TRBJ2-7 | TRBV18 | TRBD2 | CASSPLGSGRPADREQYF | TGTGCCAGCTCACCCCTGGGTAGCGGGAGGCCCGCTGACAGGGAGCAGTACTTC